The 23 T cell receptor beta chains below were found in one sample sequenced in a study of T-cell reconstitution after alpha-beta-depleted transplantation in children (dated by TCRdb to the mid-2010s). In the paper's terms, the treatment or condition label means: allogeneic hematopoietic cell transplantation with graft depleted of TCRalphabeta T cells and CD19 B cells. Libraries were made using PCR. The listed sequencing device is Illumina HiSeq 2500. TCR libraries were prepared with molecular barcoding, using unique molecular identifiers to normalize TCRbeta repertoire quantification. The raw public data were reprocessed by TCRdb itself: fastp quality trimming at Q25, MiXCR clonotype calling, in-frame beta chains only. Identical CDR3 protein sequences are pooled into one entry, listed with their most common genes and DNA. Counted in this sample were just over 950,000 distinct CDR3 sequences; 25% to 30% of them appeared once. Roughly 31% of the sample is held by the ten biggest clonotypes.

Specimen: PBMCs, mostly from graft donor cells, collected 360 days after TCRalphabeta/CD19-depleted stem cell transplant. Receptors were obtained from a boy in the first two years of life who had a stem cell transplant for SCID, so the T cells may come from the graft donor.

The gene calls are TRBV20-1 and TRBJ1-1; possibly TRBD1 for D (6 bases). The CDR3 has 14 amino acids. CDR1 and CDR2 from the germline V gene are DFQATT and SNEGSKA (reference sequence). The V gene lost 0 bases and the J gene lost 6 bases, with 14 bases spanning the gap. The CDR3 DNA follows: TGCAGTGCTAGAGATATCAGGGGTGGGGCTGAAGCTTTCTTT. It encodes CSARDIRGGAEAFF.

The genes are TRBV27 and TRBJ2-7; D may be TRBD2 (6 bases). The CDR3 has 18 amino acids. Trimming took 4 bases from V and 1 from J, leaving 23 bases between them. Germline CDR1 is MNHEY and CDR2 is SMNVEV (reference sequence). Here the CDR3 DNA reads TGTGCCAGCAGTTCTAAGGGGATCGGGGGTTCCACTTCCTACGAGCAGTACTTC. Translation gives CASSSKGIGGSTSYEQYF.

This clonotype was counted a few times. The chain combines TRBV27 with TRBJ1-4, with a tentative D call TRBD1 (5 bases). With 9 bases removed from V and 7 bases from J, the gap between germline ends came to 18 bases. The CDR3 contains 14 residues. The germline V gene has CDR1 MNHEY and CDR2 SMNVEV (reference sequence). CDR3: CASKRPGYAEKLFF. In nucleotides, the CDR3 is TGTGCCAGTAAAAGACCAGGGTACGCTGAAAAACTGTTTTTT.

The rearrangement joins TRBV20-1 to TRBJ2-7; 7 nucleotides align to TRBD1. The V gene's germline CDR1 is DFQATT and CDR2 SNEGSKA (reference sequence). The CDR3 is made up of 15 amino acids. J lost 2 bases, V lost 0 bases, and 7 bases had no gene match. CDR3 DNA: TGCAGTGCTAGAGATATCGGGACAGCCACCTACGAGCAGTACTTC. Translation: CSARDIGTATYEQYF.

In its sample, this clonotype was seen a few times. The rearrangement joins TRBV12-3 or TRBV12-4 to TRBJ2-1; TRBD2 matches at 10 bases. The trim removed 3 bases at V and 2 bases at J, leaving 4 bases unmatched. The CDR3 covers 16 residues. The CDR3: CASSLSSGGTYNEQFF. As DNA, the CDR3 is TGTGCCAGCAGTTTGTCTAGCGGGGGTACCTACAATGAGCAGTTCTTC.

This clonotype was found many times. The V gene is TRBV20-1, the J gene TRBJ2-2; D is undetermined. The ends were cut back, 5 bases at V and 5 bases at J, with 12 bases in the middle. The CDR3 sequence is 13 residues long. Germline V gene sequence: CDR1 DFQATT, CDR2 SNEGSKA (reference sequence). The CDR3 sequence is CSAPRVSTGELFF. The CDR3 DNA sequence: TGCAGTGCTCCACGGGTTTCGACCGGGGAGCTGTTTTTT.

The rearrangement links TRBV30 to TRBJ2-2; TRBD2 matches 9 bases. With 5 bases clipped from V and 0 bases from J, the junction kept 4 bases outside the gene matches. Germline V gene lookup returns CDR1 GTSNPN and CDR2 SVGIG (reference sequence). The CDR3 length is 15 residues. The CDR3: CAWGKRGANTGELFF. CDR3 DNA sequence: TGTGCCTGGGGGAAGCGGGGGGCGAACACCGGGGAGCTGTTTTTT.

This clonotype was seen repeatedly, ten times or more. The rearrangement joins TRBV3-1 to TRBJ2-1, with TRBD2 identical over 13 bases. This CDR3 is 20 amino acids long. Per germline, CDR1 LGHDT and CDR2 YNNKEL (reference sequence). Trimming removed 0 bases from V and 3 bases from J; junction bases left unmatched: 11. CDR3: CASSQDLRVTSGGSYNEQFF. The CDR3, as DNA: TGTGCCAGCAGCCAAGATCTCCGTGTGACTAGCGGGGGGAGCTACAATGAGCAGTTCTTC.

The chain recombines TRBV15 with TRBJ2-7; no reliable D call. CDR3 size: 15 residues. Trimming removed 0 bases at V and 2 bases at J, with 11 bases between. Per the germline V gene, CDR1 is LNHNV and CDR2 is YYDKDF (reference sequence). This CDR3 reads CATSRDLDTTYEQYF. For the CDR3, the DNA is TGTGCCACCAGCAGAGACCTAGATACGACCTACGAGCAGTACTTC.

This rearrangement joins TRBV7-2 to TRBJ2-7; 9 bases agree with TRBD2. CDR3 size: 15 residues. J was trimmed by 6 bases and V by 0 bases; bases with no gene match: 6. Germline CDR1 SGHTA, CDR2 FQGNSA. The CDR3 reads CASSLAPGLASEQYF. The CDR3, as DNA: TGTGCCAGCAGCTTAGCGCCGGGACTAGCAAGCGAGCAGTACTTC.

Only a few counts were recorded for this clonotype. The V call is TRBV5-1, the J call TRBJ2-1, with 7 positions matching TRBD1. CDR1 and CDR2 from the germline V gene are SGHRS and YFSETQ. The CDR3 consists of 14 residues. V gave up 6 bases and J gave up 5 bases; unmatched junction bases: 8. The CDR3 loop is CASNPDRLNNEQFF. DNA for the CDR3: TGCGCCAGCAACCCGGACAGGCTTAACAATGAGCAGTTCTTC.

The chain links TRBV5-5 to TRBJ2-7, with unresolved D. There are 11 residues in the CDR3. V was clipped by 4 bases and J by 6 bases, with 8 bases between them. Germline-derived CDR1 and CDR2 are SGHKS and YYEKEE (reference sequence). CDR3 in DNA: TGTGCCAGCAGCATTCTTAGCGAGCAGTACTTC. Its protein is CASSILSEQYF.

This clonotype was picked up many times. The V call is TRBV3-1, the J call TRBJ2-1; no reliable D call. Trimming removed 5 bases from V and 5 bases from J, with 4 bases in between. CDR3 length: 11 residues. Germline-derived CDR1 and CDR2 are LGHDT and YNNKEL (reference sequence). Here the CDR3 DNA reads TGTGCCAGCAGCGGAAACAATGAGCAGTTCTTC. Amino acids: CASSGNNEQFF.

The chain links TRBV5-4 to TRBJ1-1, with TRBD1 matching 7 bases. The CDR3 length is 16 residues. The V and J ends lost 1 base and 0 bases, in that order; junction bases with no gene match: 6. In germline, CDR1 is SGHNT, CDR2 YYREEE (reference sequence). The CDR3, as DNA: TGTGCCAGCAGCTTGTCAGGGGGGCTAATGAACACTGAAGCTTTCTTT. Amino acid sequence: CASSLSGGLMNTEAFF. Combining the CDR3 with reference TRBV5-4 and TRBJ1-1 gives the whole variable domain ETGVTQSPTHLIKTRGQQVTLRCSSQSGHNTVSWYQQALGQGPQFIFQYYREEENGRGNFPPRFSGLQFPNYSSELNVNALELDDSALYLCASSLSGGLMNTEAFFGQGTRLTVV.

This clonotype was seen only a few times. The chain carries TRBV6-2 or TRBV6-3 and TRBJ2-7, with 7 bases identical to TRBD1. Losses at the gene ends were 4 bases for V and 7 bases for J; bases not matched to a gene: 13. The length of the CDR3 is 15 residues. Per germline, CDR1 MNHEY and CDR2 SVGEGT. The CDR3 spells CASSSGQVRAVEQYF. CDR3 in DNA: TGTGCCAGCAGTTCCGGACAGGTAAGGGCAGTGGAGCAGTACTTC.

DNA for the CDR3: TGTGCCAGCAGCCCGGGACAGGTAACCTACAATGAGCAGTTCTTC. The encoded protein is CASSPGQVTYNEQFF. V is TRBV11-1 and J is TRBJ2-1, with 8 positions matching TRBD1. Unmatched junction bases numbered 5, after V lost 5 bases and J lost 2 bases. The length of the CDR3 is 15 residues. Looked up from germline, CDR1 is SGHAT and CDR2 is FQDESV (reference sequence).

The chain is built from TRBV5-1 and TRBJ2-5, with 8 bases fitting TRBD1. After removal of 2 bases from V and 1 base from J, the junction contained 7 bases not matched to a gene. The CDR3 is 16 amino acids. The germline CDR1 and CDR2 sequences are SGHRS and YFSETQ. The CDR3 DNA reads TGCGCCAGCAGCTTAGGAGGACAGGGATCCCAAGAGACCCAGTACTTC. Protein product: CASSLGGQGSQETQYF.

This clonotype occurred a few times. The chain recombines TRBV4-2 with TRBJ2-1; TRBD2 aligns across 10 bases. The trim removed 0 bases at V and 5 bases at J, leaving 10 bases unmatched. This CDR3 spans 18 amino acids. The germline V gene has CDR1 LGHNA and CDR2 YNFKEQ. The chain's CDR3 is CASSQDMLAGVPNNEQFF. The CDR3 DNA reads TGTGCCAGCAGCCAAGATATGCTAGCGGGGGTCCCTAACAATGAGCAGTTCTTC.

This chain uses TRBV4-1 with TRBJ2-1; D is uncertain. V lost 1 base, J lost 10 bases, and 11 bases lay in between. Germline V lookup: CDR1 MGHRA, CDR2 YSYEKL. The CDR3 totals 13 residues. The CDR3 DNA follows: TGCGCCAGCAGCCAAGGGTGGACCCAGGAGCAGTTCTTC. This codes for CASSQGWTQEQFF.

This clonotype was seen only a few times. The DNA of the CDR3 is TGCGCCAGCAGCTCTTCATCAGGGGCCGGTCTTGGAGAGACCCAGTACTTC. Protein product: CASSSSSGAGLGETQYF. The chain couples TRBV5-1 to TRBJ2-5, with D tentatively TRBD1 (6 bases). The germline gives CDR1 SGHRS, CDR2 YFSETQ. The V end lost 3 bases, the J end lost 4 bases, and 22 bases lay between the germline ends. CDR3 size: 17 residues.

The chain is built from TRBV11-3 and TRBJ2-3, with no clear D. Between the trimmed V and J ends, which lost 5 bases and 4 bases, there was a span of 16 bases. The germline gives CDR1 SGHNT, CDR2 YENEEA. This CDR3 has 15 residues. The CDR3 sequence: CASSQLPAGPDTQYF. For the CDR3, the DNA is TGTGCCAGCAGCCAACTACCCGCAGGCCCAGATACGCAGTATTTT.

V is TRBV5-1 and J is TRBJ1-2, with 10 nucleotides matching TRBD1. The CDR3 spans 13 residues. From germline, CDR1 is SGHRS and CDR2 YFSETQ. V lost 3 bases and J lost 8; bases outside the gene matches: 4. CDR3: CASSSDRGRGYTF. In DNA, the CDR3 is TGCGCCAGCAGCTCCGACAGGGGGCGAGGCTACACCTTC.

The chain links TRBV28 to TRBJ2-7; TRBD1 matches 7 bases. Germline V gene data show CDR1 as MDHEN and CDR2 as SYDVKM. Trimming at V came to 5 bases and at J to 2 bases, leaving 6 bases not matched to a gene. This CDR3 is built from 14 residues. The chain's CDR3 is CASSTTGDPYEQYF. The CDR3 DNA reads TGTGCCAGCAGTACTACAGGGGACCCCTACGAGCAGTACTTC.